The source of this T cell receptor (beta chain) is a study of vaccination and CD4 T cells after COVID-19. Whole-study context: Convalescent patients gave post-COVID blood a median about 91 days post-diagnosis, range 35 to 161.

Study results and limitations: Although the median of SARS-CoV-2-reactive clonotypes rose from approximately 21 to 38, the change was not significant. Spike mono-reactivity was evident in 304 of the 307 vaccine-specific clones derived from convalescent patients.

Indicated time point: late sampling 161 to 241 days after vaccination in three convalescent patients. As regards this clonotype: The antigen is not known.

TCRdb reprocessed the PCR reads via MiXCR and lists one record per CDR3 protein. Among 26,000 or so distinct CDR3 sequences listed, 45% to 55% were seen once. This specimen was CD4+ T cells from blood, taken about 7 months after SARS-CoV-2 vaccination. This receptor was identified in a human donor who had recovered from COVID-19.

The chain's CDR3 is CSASMGWTDTQYF. CDR3 coding DNA: TGCAGTGCTAGTATGGGTTGGACAGATACGCAGTATTTT. V is TRBV20-1 and J is TRBJ2-3, with D uncertain. The V gene's germline CDR1 is DFQATT and CDR2 SNEGSKA (reference sequence). This CDR3 comprises 13 residues. The V and J ends lost 3 bases and 3 bases respectively, with 10 bases between them.